This is a list of T cell receptor beta chains from one sample in a study of blood T cell repertoires in COVID-19. Clones were sequenced by immunoSEQ multiplex PCR, and TCRdb holds only the in-frame ones, with some missing. The sample has a few hundred thousand clones; around nine tenths are singletons. The sample comprised peripheral blood. The receptors shown here come from a woman aged 60 to 75 with acute or convalescent COVID-19. Both conserved end residues are part of each CDR3. D genes are given only for firm matches. The size entry is marked missing in some rows and otherwise reads once, few, many or a size class.

D gene: .; J gene: TRBJ2-3; V gene: TRBV5-1; clone size: .; CDR3 DNA: TGCGCCAGCAGCTATTCCGCAGATACGCAGTATTTT; CDR3 protein: CASSYSADTQYF
D gene: .; J gene: TRBJ1-4; V gene: TRBV7-9; clone size: .; CDR3 DNA: TGTGCCAGCAGCTTAGGGAGAGATGTAGAAAAACTGTTTTTT; CDR3 protein: CASSLGRDVEKLFF
D gene: TRBD2; J gene: TRBJ2-5; V gene: TRBV6-2/TRBV6-3; clone size: .; CDR3 DNA: TGTGCCAGCAGTTACTCGACTAGCGGGGGCCCCGCGGAGACCCAGTACTTC; CDR3 protein: CASSYSTSGGPAETQYF
D gene: TRBD1; J gene: TRBJ1-2; V gene: TRBV2; clone size: many; CDR3 DNA: TGTGCCAGCAGTCGGACAGGGGGCGCGAATTATGGCTACACCTTC; CDR3 protein: CASSRTGGANYGYTF
D gene: TRBD2; J gene: TRBJ2-1; V gene: TRBV15; clone size: .; CDR3 DNA: TGTGCCACCAGCACCCTAGCGGGAGAGGTCAGAGAGCAGTTCTTC; CDR3 protein: CATSTLAGEVREQFF
D gene: TRBD1; J gene: TRBJ2-7; V gene: TRBV27; clone size: .; CDR3 DNA: TGTGCCAGCAGGTCGGGGACAGTGCTCTACGAGCAGTACTTC; CDR3 protein: CASRSGTVLYEQYF
D gene: .; J gene: TRBJ1-5; V gene: TRBV3-1/TRBV3-2; clone size: .; CDR3 DNA: TGTGCCAGCAGCCAAGGTTGGGCCGGTCTACAGCCCCAGCATTTT; CDR3 protein: CASSQGWAGLQPQHF
D gene: TRBD2; J gene: TRBJ2-1; V gene: TRBV5-6; clone size: .; CDR3 DNA: TGTGCCAGCAGCCATAGCGGGGGCCTGTCGGTGCAGTTCTTC; CDR3 protein: CASSHSGGLSVQFF
D gene: .; J gene: TRBJ2-5; V gene: TRBV15; clone size: .; CDR3 DNA: TGTGCCACCAGCAGGGGCTCGGGCGGGGATCGGGAGACCCAGTACTTC; CDR3 protein: CATSRGSGGDRETQYF
D gene: .; J gene: TRBJ2-2; V gene: TRBV24-1; clone size: once; CDR3 DNA: TGTGCCACCAGTCGGGACTTTGCCGGGGAGCTGTTTTTT; CDR3 protein: CATSRDFAGELFF
D gene: .; J gene: TRBJ1-6; V gene: TRBV6-6; clone size: once; CDR3 DNA: TGTGCCAGCAGTTACGGACTTGACCCATCACCCCTCCACTTT; CDR3 protein: CASSYGLDPSPLHF
D gene: TRBD2; J gene: TRBJ2-3; V gene: TRBV19; clone size: .; CDR3 DNA: TGTGCCAGTAGTATAGGGCTAGCGGGCCGAGATACGCAGTATTTT; CDR3 protein: CASSIGLAGRDTQYF
D gene: TRBD1; J gene: TRBJ2-3; V gene: TRBV27; clone size: .; CDR3 DNA: TGTGCCAGCAAACCAGGGGGCTGGGATACGCAGTATTTT; CDR3 protein: CASKPGGWDTQYF
D gene: .; J gene: TRBJ1-2; V gene: TRBV6-2/TRBV6-3; clone size: .; CDR3 DNA: TGTGCCAGCAGTTACTCGGGACACAGGCTTAACTATGGCTACACCTTC; CDR3 protein: CASSYSGHRLNYGYTF
D gene: TRBD1; J gene: TRBJ2-5; V gene: TRBV7-9; clone size: .; CDR3 DNA: TGTGCCAGCAGGCCCCCCACAGGGGTAGAGACCCAGTACTTC; CDR3 protein: CASRPPTGVETQYF
D gene: TRBD1; J gene: TRBJ1-5; V gene: TRBV2; clone size: .; CDR3 DNA: TGTGCCAGCAGTTTAACAGGGGGCGTTCAGCCCCAGCATTTT; CDR3 protein: CASSLTGGVQPQHF
D gene: TRBD2; J gene: TRBJ2-1; V gene: TRBV7-2; clone size: .; CDR3 DNA: TGTGCCGCTGAGGGCCTAGCGGGAGGGACCTACAATGAGCAGTTCTTC; CDR3 protein: CAAEGLAGGTYNEQFF
D gene: TRBD1; J gene: TRBJ1-4; V gene: TRBV11-2; clone size: .; CDR3 DNA: TGTGCCAGCAGCTTTGGACAGGGGGCATATGAAAAACTGTTTTTT; CDR3 protein: CASSFGQGAYEKLFF
D gene: .; J gene: TRBJ1-2; V gene: TRBV6-2/TRBV6-3; clone size: .; CDR3 DNA: TGTGCCAGCAGTCTGACAGCCTTCCTGATCGGCTACACCTTC; CDR3 protein: CASSLTAFLIGYTF
D gene: .; J gene: TRBJ2-5; V gene: TRBV3-1/TRBV3-2; clone size: .; CDR3 DNA: TGTGCCAGCAGCCAAGAGCCCCCGCCACGGGGGACCCAGTACTTC; CDR3 protein: CASSQEPPPRGTQYF
D gene: TRBD1; J gene: TRBJ1-5; V gene: TRBV24-1; clone size: .; CDR3 DNA: TGTGCCACCAGTCTCCAGGGGGTTTGGCAGCCCCAGCATTTT; CDR3 protein: CATSLQGVWQPQHF
D gene: TRBD1; J gene: TRBJ2-7; V gene: TRBV7-6; clone size: .; CDR3 DNA: TGTGCCAGCAGCGCATCCGGGACAGGGGGCTACTACGAGCAGTACTTC; CDR3 protein: CASSASGTGGYYEQYF
D gene: TRBD1; J gene: TRBJ1-2; V gene: TRBV7-9; clone size: .; CDR3 DNA: TGTGCCAGCAGCGCTGACAGGGGAGGTCTTTATGGCTACACCTTC; CDR3 protein: CASSADRGGLYGYTF
D gene: TRBD2; J gene: TRBJ2-2; V gene: TRBV9; clone size: .; CDR3 DNA: TGTGCCAGCAGCGTAGAACGGGGGGGCACCGGGGAGCTGTTTTTT; CDR3 protein: CASSVERGGTGELFF
D gene: TRBD1; J gene: TRBJ1-2; V gene: TRBV7-3; clone size: .; CDR3 DNA: TGTGCCAGCAGCCTGGACAGGAGCTATGGCTACACCTTC; CDR3 protein: CASSLDRSYGYTF
D gene: .; J gene: TRBJ1-2; V gene: TRBV28; clone size: few; CDR3 DNA: TGTGCCAGCAGTCACCGCAGGGGAGGGCTTCGGGGCTACACCTTC; CDR3 protein: CASSHRRGGLRGYTF
D gene: TRBD1; J gene: TRBJ1-6; V gene: TRBV29-1; clone size: .; CDR3 DNA: TGCAGCGCCTGTTCCGGGACAGGCTCACCCCTCCACTTT; CDR3 protein: CSACSGTGSPLHF
D gene: .; J gene: TRBJ1-4; V gene: TRBV4-3; clone size: .; CDR3 DNA: TGCGCCAGCAGCCAAGTTGGGGAGGTCAAGGCTAATGAAAAACTGTTTTTT; CDR3 protein: CASSQVGEVKANEKLFF
D gene: .; J gene: TRBJ1-1; V gene: TRBV5-5; clone size: .; CDR3 DNA: TGTGCCAGCAGTCCATTGAACACTGAAGCTTTCTTT; CDR3 protein: CASSPLNTEAFF
D gene: .; J gene: TRBJ2-7; V gene: TRBV5-6; clone size: .; CDR3 DNA: TGTGCCAGCACCGCGCCGGGGTACGAGCAGTACTTC; CDR3 protein: CASTAPGYEQYF
D gene: TRBD1; J gene: TRBJ2-4; V gene: TRBV6-5; clone size: .; CDR3 DNA: TGTGCCAGCACCTCCAGGGGGCCCGAAAACATTCAGTACTTC; CDR3 protein: CASTSRGPENIQYF
D gene: TRBD2; J gene: TRBJ2-1; V gene: TRBV7-2; clone size: .; CDR3 DNA: TGTGCCAGCAGCTTTCAACTAGCGGGGGCCTCAAATGAGCAGTTCTTC; CDR3 protein: CASSFQLAGASNEQFF
D gene: .; J gene: TRBJ1-2; V gene: TRBV4-3; clone size: .; CDR3 DNA: TGCGCCAGCAGCCAGGGGCAGAACTATGGCTACACCTTC; CDR3 protein: CASSQGQNYGYTF
D gene: .; J gene: TRBJ2-5; V gene: TRBV5-1; clone size: .; CDR3 DNA: TGCGCCAGCAGCTTGGGGCACAGTATACAAGAGACCCAGTACTTC; CDR3 protein: CASSLGHSIQETQYF
D gene: TRBD2; J gene: TRBJ2-7; V gene: TRBV15; clone size: .; CDR3 DNA: TGTGCCACCAGCAGAGGGACTAGTCCCTACGAGCAGTACTTC; CDR3 protein: CATSRGTSPYEQYF
D gene: TRBD2; J gene: TRBJ2-1; V gene: TRBV4-3; clone size: .; CDR3 DNA: TGCGCCAGCAGCCAAGACACTAGCGGGATTGGCCGGGGGAATGAGCAGTTCTTC; CDR3 protein: CASSQDTSGIGRGNEQFF
D gene: .; J gene: TRBJ2-3; V gene: TRBV6-4; clone size: .; CDR3 DNA: TGTGCCAGCAGCACCGGGACTCTCTCAGATACGCAGTATTTT; CDR3 protein: CASSTGTLSDTQYF
D gene: TRBD1; J gene: TRBJ1-4; V gene: TRBV15; clone size: .; CDR3 DNA: TGTGCCACCAGCAGAGTAGGAGACAGGGCTGAAAAACTGTTTTTT; CDR3 protein: CATSRVGDRAEKLFF
D gene: .; J gene: TRBJ1-6; V gene: TRBV19; clone size: .; CDR3 DNA: TGTGCCAGTAGTCAACAGTATAATTCACCCCTCCACTTT; CDR3 protein: CASSQQYNSPLHF
D gene: .; J gene: TRBJ2-5; V gene: TRBV4-1; clone size: .; CDR3 DNA: TGCGCCAGCAGCCCAGAAGGAGGCGAGACCCAGTACTTC; CDR3 protein: CASSPEGGETQYF
D gene: .; J gene: TRBJ1-1; V gene: TRBV6-6; clone size: few; CDR3 DNA: TGTGCCAGCAGTTCTACCGGGGGCACTGAAGCTTTCTTT; CDR3 protein: CASSSTGGTEAFF
D gene: TRBD1; J gene: TRBJ1-5; V gene: TRBV27; clone size: .; CDR3 DNA: TGTGCCAGCAGCCCGCAGGGGGGTATTCAGCCCCAGCATTTT; CDR3 protein: CASSPQGGIQPQHF